The rows below give T cell receptor beta chains drawn from one sample of a study of OX40 agonist ivuxolimab in advanced cancers. Generated by immunoSEQ multiplex PCR, the TCRdb table keeps only in-frame clones and is missing some. The data show about 18,000 clones, over 75% seen once. Sequencing was performed on CD4+ or CD8+ T cells sorted from blood, taken in a trial of the OX40 agonist ivuxolimab. These TCRs come from an adult with an advanced solid tumor such as melanoma, head and neck, liver or kidney cancer. The CDR3 runs from the conserved cysteine through the conserved F or W. Each record gives: clone size, D gene, CDR3 length, J gene, V gene, CDR3 DNA, CDR3 protein. A D gene is named only where the DNA matches it firmly. Clone size appears in some rows only: once, few, many, or a class for an expanded clone.

medium-sized,TRBD2,15,TRBJ2-1,TRBV7-9,TGTGCCAGCAGCGATCGACTAGCGGGAGGGGGTGAGCAGTTCTTC,CASSDRLAGGGEQFF
NA,NA,16,TRBJ2-1,TRBV5-8,TGTGCCAGCAGCCTGAGGGCGTATCTCTCCTACAATGAGCAGTTCTTC,CASSLRAYLSYNEQFF
NA,NA,14,TRBJ2-7,TRBV28,TGTGCCAGCAGTCCCGTGGAGGAGATATACGAGCAGTACTTC,CASSPVEEIYEQYF
NA,NA,16,TRBJ2-4,TRBV6-1,TGTGCCAGCAGTGAATTTAACTGGGGGGCCAAAAACATTCAGTACTTC,CASSEFNWGAKNIQYF
NA,NA,14,TRBJ2-7,TRBV7-9,TGTGCCAGCAGCTTAGCGGGAGAAGGGAACGAGCAGTACTTC,CASSLAGEGNEQYF
NA,NA,13,TRBJ1-1,TRBV7-6,TGTGCCAGCAGCCTAGGAGGGGGTACTGAAGCTTTCTTT,CASSLGGGTEAFF
NA,TRBD1,15,TRBJ2-7,TRBV6-5,TGTGCCAGCAGTTACGACGGGACAGGGTACTACGAGCAGTACTTC,CASSYDGTGYYEQYF
once,NA,13,TRBJ2-7,TRBV29-1,TGCAGCGTTGATGTTGGGGACTCCTACGAGCAGTACTTC,CSVDVGDSYEQYF
NA,TRBD2,13,TRBJ2-1,TRBV9,TGTGCCAGCCTTGGGACTAACGGGGATGAGCAGTTCTTC,CASLGTNGDEQFF
NA,NA,16,TRBJ2-7,TRBV4-1,TGCGCCAGCAGCCAAGTAGGACTACCGGAACCCTACGAGCAGTACTTC,CASSQVGLPEPYEQYF